The clone carrying this T cell receptor beta chain was counted once. Antigen unknown. These data belong to a study of shared clonotypes between healthy human individuals. Study-level results: The generation probabilities recorded for non-shared clonotypes fell below those of clonotypes shared by all four donors.

Assay: immunoSEQ multiplex PCR; the TCRdb copy retains only in-frame clones and omits some. The table shows around 2.5 million clones, with 93% occurring only once. The V gene lost 8 bases and the J gene lost 3 bases, with 11 bases spanning the gap. This CDR3 contains 12 residues. CDR1 is LNHDA and CDR2 is SQIVND in the germline V gene (reference sequence). This TCR came from a man between 18 and 35 years old in good health. Some clones in this sample may be carry-over from other donors' samples. Specimen: naive CD4+ T cells from PBMCs. Regarding subset: CD45RA+ positively selected. This chain links TRBV19 with TRBJ2-7; the D gene is possibly TRBD1 (5 bases). CDR3 protein: CASRLGHYEQYF. The CDR3 nucleotides are TGTGCCAGTCGCCTGGGGCACTACGAGCAGTACTTC.